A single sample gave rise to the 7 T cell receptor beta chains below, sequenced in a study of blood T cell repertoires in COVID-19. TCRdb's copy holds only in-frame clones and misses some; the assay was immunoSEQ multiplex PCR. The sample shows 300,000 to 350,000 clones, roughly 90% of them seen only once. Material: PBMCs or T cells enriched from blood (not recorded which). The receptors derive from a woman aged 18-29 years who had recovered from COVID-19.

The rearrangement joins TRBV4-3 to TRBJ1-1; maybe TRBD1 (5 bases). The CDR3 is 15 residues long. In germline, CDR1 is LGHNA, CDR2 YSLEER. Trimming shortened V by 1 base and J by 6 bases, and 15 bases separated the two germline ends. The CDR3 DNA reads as TGCGCCAGCAGCCAAGTAGATCGCGGGGCGGCTGAAGCTTTCTTT. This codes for CASSQVDRGAAEAFF.

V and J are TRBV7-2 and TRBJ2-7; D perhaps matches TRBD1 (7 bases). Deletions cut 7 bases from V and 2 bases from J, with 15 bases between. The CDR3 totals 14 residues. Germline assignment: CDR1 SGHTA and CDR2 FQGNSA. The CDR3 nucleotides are TGTGCCAGCACCCCCCAGGGGGGACCCTACGAGCAGTACTTC. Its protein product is CASTPQGGPYEQYF.

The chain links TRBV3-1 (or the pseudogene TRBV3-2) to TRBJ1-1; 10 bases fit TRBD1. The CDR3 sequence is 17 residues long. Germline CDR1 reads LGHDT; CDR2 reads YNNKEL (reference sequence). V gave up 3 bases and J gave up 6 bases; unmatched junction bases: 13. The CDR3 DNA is TGTGCCAGCAGCCAGGCACCCAATCTGGACAGGGGGGCTGAAGCTTTCTTT. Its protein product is CASSQAPNLDRGAEAFF.

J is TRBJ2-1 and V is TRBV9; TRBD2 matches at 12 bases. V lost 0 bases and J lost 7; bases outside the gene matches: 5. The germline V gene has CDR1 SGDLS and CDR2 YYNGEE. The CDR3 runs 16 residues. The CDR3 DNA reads TGTGCCAGCAGCGTAGTACCTAGCGGGAGGGCTAATGAGCAGTTCTTC. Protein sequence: CASSVVPSGRANEQFF. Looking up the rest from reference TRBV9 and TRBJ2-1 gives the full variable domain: DSGVTQTPKHLITATGQRVTLRCSPRSGDLSVYWYQQSLDQGLQFLIQYYNGEERAKGNILERFSAQQFPDLHSELNLSSLELGDSALYFCASSVVPSGRANEQFFGPGTRLTVL.

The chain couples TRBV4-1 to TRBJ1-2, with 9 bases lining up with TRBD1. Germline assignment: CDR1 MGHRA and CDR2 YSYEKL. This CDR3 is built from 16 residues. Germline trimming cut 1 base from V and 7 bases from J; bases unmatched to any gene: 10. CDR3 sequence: CASSQVKGTGLPGYTF. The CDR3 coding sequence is TGCGCCAGCAGCCAAGTCAAGGGGACAGGGCTCCCTGGCTACACCTTC.

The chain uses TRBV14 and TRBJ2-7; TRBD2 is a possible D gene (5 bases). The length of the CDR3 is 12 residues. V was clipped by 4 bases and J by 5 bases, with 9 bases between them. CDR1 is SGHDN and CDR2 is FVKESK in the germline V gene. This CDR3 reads CASSRGSDEQYF. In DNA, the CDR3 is TGTGCCAGCAGCCGAGGGTCGGACGAGCAGTACTTC.

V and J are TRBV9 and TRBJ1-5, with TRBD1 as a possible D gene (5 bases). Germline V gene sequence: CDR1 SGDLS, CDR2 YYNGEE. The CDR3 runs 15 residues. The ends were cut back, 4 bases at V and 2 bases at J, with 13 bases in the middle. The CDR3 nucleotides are TGTGCCAGCAGCCCCCAGGGTCTTCGCAATCAGCCCCAGCATTTT. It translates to CASSPQGLRNQPQHF.